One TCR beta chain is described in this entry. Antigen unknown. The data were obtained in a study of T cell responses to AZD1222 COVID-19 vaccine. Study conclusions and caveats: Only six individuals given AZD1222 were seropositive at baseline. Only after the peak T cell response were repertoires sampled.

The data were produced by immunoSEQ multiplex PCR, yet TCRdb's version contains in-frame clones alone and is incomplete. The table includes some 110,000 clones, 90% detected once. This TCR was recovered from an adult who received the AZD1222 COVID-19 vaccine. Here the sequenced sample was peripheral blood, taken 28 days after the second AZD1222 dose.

CDR3: CASSLALNRDGSLHF. The CDR3 DNA is TGTGCCAGCAGCTTGGCCTTGAACAGGGACGGGTCCCTCCACTTT. The chain links TRBV5-6 to TRBJ1-6; TRBD1 is a possible D gene (6 bases). CDR3 length: 15 residues. In germline, CDR1 is SGHDT, CDR2 YYEEEE. V lost 0 bases to trimming and J lost 14 bases, with 18 bases between them. The variable domain in full, with the rest retrieved from reference TRBV5-6 and TRBJ1-6, is DAGVTQSPTHLIKTRGQQVTLRCSPKSGHDTVSWYQQALGQGPQFIFQYYEEEERQRGNFPDRFSGHQFPNYSSELNVNALLLGDSALYLCASSLALNRDGSLHFGNGTRLTVT.